Listed here is a single TCR beta chain. Its target is not known. The sample originates from a study of T cell clones after liver transplantation. About the study: Graft-donor-reactive sequences were compared with third-party-reactive TCRbeta sequences from pre-transplant mixed lymphocyte reactions.

Libraries were prepared by immunoSEQ multiplex PCR; TCRdb keeps only in-frame clonotypes and omits some of them. The table includes roughly 100,000 clones, about 86% detected once. General study points: These preliminary findings come from unstandardized post-transplant sampling times. Graft donor-reactive T cells may have migrated into the graft rather than being deleted.

CDR1 and CDR2 (germline): MDHEN, SYDVKM. CDR3 length equals 11 residues. The V gene lost 8 bases and the J gene lost 11 bases, with 13 bases spanning the gap. The sequencing here drew on CD4+ T cells from blood, taken approximately 50 months after liver transplant. V usage is TRBV28 and J usage is TRBJ1-5; D possibly corresponds to TRBD1 (6 bases). This TCR came from a human patient who received a liver transplant. The graft donor may have contributed some T cells. CDR3 DNA sequence: TGTGCCAGCGGGGGGCGGATCGCCCAGCATTTT. This translates into CASGGRIAQHF.